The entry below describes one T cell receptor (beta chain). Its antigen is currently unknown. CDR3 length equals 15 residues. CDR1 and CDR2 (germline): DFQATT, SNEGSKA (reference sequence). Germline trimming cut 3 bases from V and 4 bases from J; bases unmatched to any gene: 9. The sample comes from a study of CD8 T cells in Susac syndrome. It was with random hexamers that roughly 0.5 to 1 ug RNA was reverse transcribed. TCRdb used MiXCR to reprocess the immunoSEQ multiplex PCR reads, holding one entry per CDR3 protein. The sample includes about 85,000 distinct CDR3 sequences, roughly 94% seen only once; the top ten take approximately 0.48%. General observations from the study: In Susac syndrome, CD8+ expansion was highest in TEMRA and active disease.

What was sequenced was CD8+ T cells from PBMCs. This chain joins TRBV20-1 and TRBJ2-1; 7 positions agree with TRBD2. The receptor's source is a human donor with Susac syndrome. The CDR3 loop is CSASTILAAYNEQFF. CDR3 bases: TGCAGTGCTAGTACCATCCTAGCGGCTTACAATGAGCAGTTCTTC.